The 2 T cell receptor beta chains reported below all come from one sample, sequenced in a study of blood T cell repertoires in COVID-19. Profiling relied on immunoSEQ multiplex PCR, and the TCRdb table lists in-frame clones only, not all of them. The table lists more than 55,000 clones, about 91% of them singletons. The sequenced sample was peripheral blood. The receptors stem from a woman in her seventies with acute or convalescent COVID-19.

The chain employs TRBV2 and TRBJ1-1, with a tentative D call TRBD1 (5 bases). The CDR3 is 15 residues long. V was trimmed by 0 bases and J by 4 bases, leaving 12 bases between them. From germline, CDR1 is SNHLY and CDR2 FYNNEI. CDR3 amino acids: CASSEAPGGITEAFF. The CDR3 DNA reads TGTGCCAGCAGTGAAGCGCCGGGGGGGATCACTGAAGCTTTCTTT.

The chain joins TRBV18 to TRBJ1-5; 7 nucleotides line up with TRBD1. Germline lookup yields CDR1 KGHSH and CDR2 LQKENI. The V and J ends lost 3 bases and 5 bases, in that order; junction bases with no gene match: 7. The CDR3 runs 15 residues. CDR3 sequence: CASSPLRGADQPQHF. The CDR3 nucleotides read TGTGCCAGCTCACCTCTCAGGGGGGCTGATCAGCCCCAGCATTTT.